These 25 T cell receptor beta chains originate from one sample sequenced in a study of STAT5B mutations in CD4+ large granular lymphocyte leukemia. The assay was immunoSEQ multiplex PCR, and TCRdb's table has in-frame clones only and misses some. The sample includes about 33,000 clones, 70% to 90% of them seen just once. The sample consisted of CD4+ T cells from blood buffy coats. Source of these receptors: a human donor in good health.

This clone appeared a single time. The chain joins TRBV28 to TRBJ2-1; D gene ambiguous. Germline CDR1 MDHEN, CDR2 SYDVKM. V was cut by 6 bases and J by 7 bases, with 10 bases left in between. The CDR3 has 12 amino acids. CDR3 sequence: CASRTLINEQFF. The CDR3 DNA sequence: TGTGCCAGCAGGACCCTGATTAATGAGCAGTTCTTC.

V gene TRBV6-6 combines with J gene TRBJ2-7, with D possibly matching TRBD1 (8 bases). The CDR3 totals 16 residues. CDR1 is MNHNY, CDR2 SVGAGI, per germline (reference sequence). V shed 0 bases and J shed 1 base, with 13 bases lying between them. DNA for the CDR3: TGTGCCAGCAGTTACTCGGGAGGGGACAGGTCCTACGAGCAGTACTTC. Translation gives CASSYSGGDRSYEQYF.

The V call is TRBV7-2, the J call TRBJ2-7; 12 bases map to TRBD2. CDR1 and CDR2 from the germline V gene are SGHTA and FQGNSA. CDR3 size: 16 residues. The V and J ends lost 1 base and 4 bases, in that order; junction bases with no gene match: 5. The CDR3 bases are TGTGCCAGCAGCTTAGATGGACTAGCGGGAAGATACGAGCAGTACTTC. This codes for CASSLDGLAGRYEQYF. The whole variable domain, filled in from reference TRBV7-2 and TRBJ2-7, reads GAGVSQSPSNKVTEKGKDVELRCDPISGHTALYWYRQSLGQGLEFLIYFQGNSAPDKSGLPSDRFSAERTGGSVSTLTIQRTQQEDSAVYLCASSLDGLAGRYEQYFGPGTRLTVT.

The chain couples TRBV11-2 to TRBJ2-1; 12 nucleotides line up with TRBD2. Trimming at V came to 5 bases and at J to 7 bases, leaving 6 bases not matched to a gene. CDR1 and CDR2 (germline): SGHAT, FQNNGV. The CDR3 covers 15 residues. CDR3 residues: CASSQLAGGSNEQFF. Here the CDR3 DNA reads TGTGCCAGCAGCCAACTAGCGGGAGGCAGTAATGAGCAGTTCTTC.

J is TRBJ2-1 and V is TRBV9; 7 nucleotides align to TRBD2. The ends lost 2 bases at V and 3 bases at J; junction bases unmatched: 2. CDR1 SGDLS and CDR2 YYNGEE come from the germline V gene. The CDR3 totals 14 residues. The CDR3 sequence: CASSVGTIYNEQFF. The CDR3 nucleotides read TGTGCCAGCAGCGTTGGGACTATCTACAATGAGCAGTTCTTC.

The chain employs TRBV7-6 and TRBJ1-4; D ambiguous. Looked up from germline, CDR1 is SGHVS and CDR2 is FNYEAQ. The length of the CDR3 is 14 residues. Trimming took off 1 base at V and 8 bases at J, with 11 bases between the two ends. The CDR3 DNA reads as TGTGCCAGCAGCTTAGACCCTCCGACCGAAAAACTGTTTTTT. It codes for CASSLDPPTEKLFF.

This clone was recorded a few times. This chain joins TRBV6-5 and TRBJ2-7; D remains unclear. There are 16 residues in the CDR3. Trimming removed 4 bases at V and 5 bases at J, with 21 bases between. In germline, CDR1 is MNHEY, CDR2 SVGAGI. The CDR3 sequence is CASSSAHRLRSHEQYF. DNA for the CDR3: TGTGCCAGCAGTTCTGCTCATCGACTGCGGTCCCACGAGCAGTACTTC.

The chain combines TRBV5-1 with TRBJ2-3; 15 nucleotides line up with TRBD2. The germline V gene encodes CDR1 SGHRS and CDR2 YFSETQ. The CDR3 is 18 residues long. With V trimmed by 1 base and J by 5 bases, 8 bases remained unmatched. This CDR3 reads CASSLKGLAGGGRDTQYF. As DNA, the CDR3 is TGCGCCAGCAGCTTGAAGGGACTAGCGGGAGGAGGGAGAGATACGCAGTATTTT. The full variable domain, completed using reference TRBV5-1 and TRBJ2-3, is KAGVTQTPRYLIKTRGQQVTLSCSPISGHRSVSWYQQTPGQGLQFLFEYFSETQRNKGNFPGRFSGRQFSNSRSEMNVSTLELGDSALYLCASSLKGLAGGGRDTQYFGPGTRLTVL.

This rearrangement joins TRBV5-1 to TRBJ2-6; D is uncertain. V lost 0 bases and J 1 base, leaving 5 bases between the germline ends. CDR3 length: 15 residues. Germline V CDR1 and CDR2: SGHRS, YFSETQ. In DNA, the CDR3 is TGCGCCAGCAGCTTGGAGACATCTGGGGCCAACGTCCTGACTTTC. Protein product: CASSLETSGANVLTF.

This clone came up a few times. V is TRBV9 and J is TRBJ1-5; D is uncertain. CDR1 is SGDLS and CDR2 is YYNGEE in the germline V gene. V lost 2 bases and J 3 bases, leaving 6 bases between the germline ends. The CDR3 runs to 13 residues. CDR3 amino acids: CASSVSPNQPQHF. DNA for the CDR3: TGTGCCAGCAGCGTCTCTCCCAATCAGCCCCAGCATTTT.

This chain joins TRBV6-5 and TRBJ2-3, with D perhaps TRBD1 (5 bases). This CDR3 is 13 amino acids long. Germline-derived CDR1 and CDR2 are MNHEY and SVGAGI. V was pared by 4 bases and J by 7 bases, with 12 bases between. CDR3 residues: CASSSQGRNTQYF. CDR3 DNA sequence: TGTGCCAGCAGTTCCCAGGGTCGAAATACGCAGTATTTT.

This clone was seen only once. The CDR3 bases are TGTGCCAGCAGCCAAGATAGACAGGACATCGATGAGCAGTTCTTC. Translating it yields CASSQDRQDIDEQFF. The rearrangement uses TRBV4-2 and TRBJ2-1, with a tentative D call TRBD1 (6 bases). From germline, CDR1 is LGHNA and CDR2 YNFKEQ. The V gene lost 0 bases and the J gene lost 8 bases, with 14 bases spanning the gap. The CDR3 sequence is 15 residues long.

The gene calls are TRBV6-5 and TRBJ1-4, with D uncertain. Germline values: CDR1 MNHEY, CDR2 SVGAGI. There are 13 residues in the CDR3. V was shortened by 6 bases and J by 4 bases, with 9 bases between the two germline ends. The CDR3 DNA reads TGTGCCAGCAGCGTCGACCTTAATGAAAAACTGTTTTTT. It specifies CASSVDLNEKLFF.

The gene calls are TRBV12-2 and TRBJ2-7; the table assigns TRBD1, which was not confirmed against the DNA. TRBV12-2 is annotated as a pseudogene. The CDR3 extends over 14 amino acids. The CDR3 nucleotides read TGTGCAAGCTTTCTTCTTGACAGACGCTACGAGCAGTACTTC. This sequence encodes CASFLLDRRYEQYF.

This clone has more than one count but fewer than ten. The chain has TRBV5-1 and TRBJ1-1; D uncertain. V was shortened by 0 bases and J by 4 bases, with 10 bases between the two germline ends. This CDR3 region has 14 residues. The germline gives CDR1 SGHRS, CDR2 YFSETQ. This CDR3 is CASSLESGGTEAFF. The CDR3 DNA reads as TGCGCCAGCAGCTTGGAATCCGGTGGCACTGAAGCTTTCTTT.

The chain carries TRBV28 and TRBJ2-5; 8 nucleotides agree with TRBD2. The end of the DNA aligns better with TRBJ2-7, so the J call may be wrong. CDR3 length: 14 amino acids. Germline V gene sequence: CDR1 MDHEN, CDR2 SYDVKM. The CDR3, as DNA: TGTGCCAGCAGCCTAAGCGGGAGTCCCGACGAGCAGTACTTC. It is translated as CASSLSGSPDEQYF.

Only a few counts were recorded for this clone. V usage is TRBV5-4 and J usage is TRBJ2-5; TRBD1 is a possible D gene (6 bases). V shed 3 bases and J shed 3 bases, with 12 bases lying between them. Looked up from germline, CDR1 is SGHNT and CDR2 is YYREEE (reference sequence). The CDR3 totals 14 residues. The CDR3 region has the DNA TGTGCCAGCAGCTCCAGGGGAGCTGAAGAGACCCAGTACTTC. This codes for CASSSRGAEETQYF.

The gene calls are TRBV6-5 and TRBJ1-4; possibly TRBD1 for D (5 bases). V dropped 2 bases and J dropped 0 bases, with 10 bases sitting between them. The CDR3 has 16 amino acids. Germline V gene data show CDR1 as MNHEY and CDR2 as SVGAGI. CDR3 sequence: CASSYRGGATNEKLFF. The CDR3 DNA is TGTGCCAGCAGTTACCGCGGGGGAGCAACTAATGAAAAACTGTTTTTT.

As regards this clone: The junction shows a germline mismatch at one end, possibly a read error. The chain carries TRBV7-2 and TRBJ2-3; D is unclear. Per the germline V gene, CDR1 is SGHTA and CDR2 is FQGNSA. This CDR3 is built from 14 residues. CDR3 sequence: CASSLEIVTATQYF. The CDR3 DNA sequence: TGTGCCAGCAGCTTAGAAATAGTAACAGCTACGCAGTATTTT. The full variable domain, its missing parts supplied by reference TRBV7-2 and TRBJ2-3, is GAGVSQSPSNKVTEKGKDVELRCDPISGHTALYWYRQSLGQGLEFLIYFQGNSAPDKSGLPSDRFSAERTGGSVSTLTIQRTQQEDSAVYLCASSLEIVTATQYFGPGTRLTVL.

The V gene is TRBV6-6, the J gene TRBJ1-5, with TRBD1 matching over 8 bases. Germline CDR1 MNHNY, CDR2 SVGAGI (reference sequence). V lost 7 bases to trimming and J lost 3 bases; unmatched junction nucleotides: 5. The CDR3 extends over 14 amino acids. The CDR3 protein is CASTPTGVNQPQHF. The CDR3, as DNA: TGTGCCAGCACCCCGACAGGGGTCAATCAGCCCCAGCATTTT.

This clone was recorded a few times. The chain joins TRBV2 to TRBJ2-7, with TRBD2 as a possible D gene (5 bases). CDR1 SNHLY and CDR2 FYNNEI come from the germline V gene. The CDR3 spans 14 residues. V was pared by 2 bases and J by 6 bases, with 14 bases between. The DNA of the CDR3 is TGTGCCAGCAGTGAACGGGGTACTCCGGTCGAGCAGTACTTC. Its translation is CASSERGTPVEQYF.

The CDR3 is CASRQGAGGYTF. The CDR3 nucleotides are TGTGCCAGCAGGCAGGGGGCGGGTGGCTACACCTTC. The chain combines TRBV2 with TRBJ1-2; TRBD1 aligns across 8 bases. Trimming cost V 6 bases and J 7 bases; bases outside gene matches: 4. The CDR3 has 12 residues. Germline assignment: CDR1 SNHLY and CDR2 FYNNEI.

This chain connects TRBV5-1 to TRBJ2-2; D is undetermined. The V gene lost 9 bases and the J gene lost 0 bases, with 9 bases spanning the gap. The CDR3 consists of 13 residues. CDR1 is SGHRS, CDR2 YFSETQ, per germline. The CDR3 protein is CATGPTNTGELFF. The CDR3 DNA sequence: TGCGCCACCGGACCTACGAACACCGGGGAGCTGTTTTTT.

The rearrangement links TRBV21-1 to TRBJ2-5; the D call TRBD1 from the table was never checked on the DNA. TRBV21-1 is annotated as a pseudogene. The CDR3 consists of 17 residues. The CDR3 spells CASSKLRKGAGGETQYF. The CDR3 DNA sequence: TGTGCCAGCAGCAAACTTAGAAAGGGGGCCGGGGGAGAGACCCAGTACTTC.

This clone has just a few counts. This chain connects TRBV5-4 to TRBJ1-1, with 8 positions matching TRBD1. Looked up from germline, CDR1 is SGHNT and CDR2 is YYREEE (reference sequence). The CDR3 length is 14 residues. Trimming took 4 bases from V and 6 from J; bases not matched to a gene: 8. The CDR3 here is CASSVSPGQAEAFF. CDR3 nucleotide sequence: TGTGCCAGCAGCGTTTCACCGGGACAGGCTGAAGCTTTCTTT.